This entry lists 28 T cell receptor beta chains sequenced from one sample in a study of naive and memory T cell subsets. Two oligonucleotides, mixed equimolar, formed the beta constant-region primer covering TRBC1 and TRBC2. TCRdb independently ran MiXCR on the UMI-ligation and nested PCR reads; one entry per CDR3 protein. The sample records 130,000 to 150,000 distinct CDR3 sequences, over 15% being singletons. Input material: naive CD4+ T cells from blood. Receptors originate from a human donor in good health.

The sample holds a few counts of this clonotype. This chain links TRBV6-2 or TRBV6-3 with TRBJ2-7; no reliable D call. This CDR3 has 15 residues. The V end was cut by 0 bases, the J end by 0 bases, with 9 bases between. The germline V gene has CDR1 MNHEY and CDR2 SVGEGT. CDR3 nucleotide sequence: TGTGCCAGCAGTTACTCGAGGTTCCGCTCCTACGAGCAGTACTTC. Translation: CASSYSRFRSYEQYF.

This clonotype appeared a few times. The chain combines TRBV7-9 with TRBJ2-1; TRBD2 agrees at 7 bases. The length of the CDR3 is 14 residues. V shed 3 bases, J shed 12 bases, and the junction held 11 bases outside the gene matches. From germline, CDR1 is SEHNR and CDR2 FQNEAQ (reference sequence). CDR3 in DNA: TGTGCCAGCAGCTTGGCGGGAGCAAGTTGGGTGCAGTTCTTC. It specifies CASSLAGASWVQFF.

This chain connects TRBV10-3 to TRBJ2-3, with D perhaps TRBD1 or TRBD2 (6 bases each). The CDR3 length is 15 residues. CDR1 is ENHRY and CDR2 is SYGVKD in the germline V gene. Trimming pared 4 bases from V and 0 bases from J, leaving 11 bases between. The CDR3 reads CAISARGVSTDTQYF. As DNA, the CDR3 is TGTGCCATCAGTGCGAGGGGGGTTAGCACAGATACGCAGTATTTT.

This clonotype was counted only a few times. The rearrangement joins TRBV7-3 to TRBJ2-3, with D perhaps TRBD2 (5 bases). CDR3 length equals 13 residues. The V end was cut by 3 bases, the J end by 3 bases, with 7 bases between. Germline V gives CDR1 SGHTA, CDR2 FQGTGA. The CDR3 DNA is TGTGCCAGCAGCTTCCGGGGAACAGATACGCAGTATTTT. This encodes CASSFRGTDTQYF.

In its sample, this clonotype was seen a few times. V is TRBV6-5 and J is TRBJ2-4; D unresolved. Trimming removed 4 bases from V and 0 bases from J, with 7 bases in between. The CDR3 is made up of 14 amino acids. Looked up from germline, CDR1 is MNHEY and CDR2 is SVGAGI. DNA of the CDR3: TGTGCCAGCAGTTTTGGGCCAGCCAAAAACATTCAGTACTTC. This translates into CASSFGPAKNIQYF.

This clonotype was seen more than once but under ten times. The CDR3, as DNA: TGTGCCAGCAGCTTCGCCGGGACTAATCTCGAGACCCAGTACTTC. This translates into CASSFAGTNLETQYF. This chain connects TRBV7-9 to TRBJ2-5; 7 nucleotides line up with TRBD2. Trimming cost V 3 bases and J 5 bases; bases outside gene matches: 9. The CDR3 totals 15 residues. Germline loops: CDR1 SEHNR, CDR2 FQNEAQ (reference sequence).

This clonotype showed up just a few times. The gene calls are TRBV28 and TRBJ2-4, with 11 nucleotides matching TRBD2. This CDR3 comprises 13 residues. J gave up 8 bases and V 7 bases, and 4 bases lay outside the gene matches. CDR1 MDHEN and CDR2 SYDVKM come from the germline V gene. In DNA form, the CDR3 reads TGTGCCAGCAATAGCGGGGGGGGAGACATTCAGTACTTC. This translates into CASNSGGGDIQYF.

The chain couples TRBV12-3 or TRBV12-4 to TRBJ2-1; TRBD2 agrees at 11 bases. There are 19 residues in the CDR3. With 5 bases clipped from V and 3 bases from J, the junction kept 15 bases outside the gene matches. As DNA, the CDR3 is TGTGCCAGCAGTGTCACCTCTTCTCTAGCGGGAGGACTCTACAATGAGCAGTTCTTC. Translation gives CASSVTSSLAGGLYNEQFF.

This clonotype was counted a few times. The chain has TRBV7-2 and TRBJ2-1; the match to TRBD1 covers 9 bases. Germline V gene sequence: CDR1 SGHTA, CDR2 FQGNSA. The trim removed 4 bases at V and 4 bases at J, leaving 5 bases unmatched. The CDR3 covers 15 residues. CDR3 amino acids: CASSSGTGWYNEQFF. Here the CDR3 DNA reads TGTGCCAGCAGCTCAGGGACAGGGTGGTACAATGAGCAGTTCTTC.

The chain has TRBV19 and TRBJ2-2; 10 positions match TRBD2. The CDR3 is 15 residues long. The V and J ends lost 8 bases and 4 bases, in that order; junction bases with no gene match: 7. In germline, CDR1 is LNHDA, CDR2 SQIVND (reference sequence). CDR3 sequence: CASSPSGSVTGELFF. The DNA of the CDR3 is TGTGCCAGTTCTCCTAGCGGGAGTGTCACCGGGGAGCTGTTTTTT.

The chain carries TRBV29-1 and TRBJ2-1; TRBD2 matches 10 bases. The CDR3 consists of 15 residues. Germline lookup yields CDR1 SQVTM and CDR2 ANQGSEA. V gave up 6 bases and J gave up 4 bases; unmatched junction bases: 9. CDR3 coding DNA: TGCAGCGTAGGAGACCGACTAGCGGGTTACAATGAGCAGTTCTTC. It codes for CSVGDRLAGYNEQFF.

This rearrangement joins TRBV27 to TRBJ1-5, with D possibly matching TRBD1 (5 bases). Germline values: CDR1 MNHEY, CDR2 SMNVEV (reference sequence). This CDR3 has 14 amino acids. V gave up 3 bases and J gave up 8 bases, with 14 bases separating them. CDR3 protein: CASSLVGLGEPQHF. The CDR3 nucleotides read TGTGCCAGCAGTTTGGTCGGGTTAGGGGAGCCCCAGCATTTT.

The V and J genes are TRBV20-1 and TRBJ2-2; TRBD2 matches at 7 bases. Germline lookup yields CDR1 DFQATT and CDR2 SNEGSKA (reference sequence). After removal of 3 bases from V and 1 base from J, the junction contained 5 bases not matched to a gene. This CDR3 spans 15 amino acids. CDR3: CSARASGRNTGELFF. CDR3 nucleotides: TGCAGTGCTAGGGCTAGCGGAAGGAACACCGGGGAGCTGTTTTTT.

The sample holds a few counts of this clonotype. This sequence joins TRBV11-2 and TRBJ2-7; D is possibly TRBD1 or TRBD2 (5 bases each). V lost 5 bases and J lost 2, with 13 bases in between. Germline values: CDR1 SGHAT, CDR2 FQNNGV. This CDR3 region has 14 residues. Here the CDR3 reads CASSPRDPPYEQYF. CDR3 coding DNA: TGTGCCAGCAGCCCCCGGGACCCACCCTACGAGCAGTACTTC.

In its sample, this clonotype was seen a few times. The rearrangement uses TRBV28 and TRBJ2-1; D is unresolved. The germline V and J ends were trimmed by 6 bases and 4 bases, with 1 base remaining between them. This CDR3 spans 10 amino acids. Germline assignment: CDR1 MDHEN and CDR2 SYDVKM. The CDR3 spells CASRYNEQFF. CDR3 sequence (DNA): TGTGCCAGCAGATACAATGAGCAGTTCTTC.

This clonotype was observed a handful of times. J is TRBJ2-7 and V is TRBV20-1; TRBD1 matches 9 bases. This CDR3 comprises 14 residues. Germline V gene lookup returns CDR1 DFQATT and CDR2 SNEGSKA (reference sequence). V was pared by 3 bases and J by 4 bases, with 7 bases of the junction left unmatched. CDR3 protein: CSASRDRALYEQYF. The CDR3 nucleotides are TGCAGTGCTAGTCGGGACAGGGCGTTGTACGAGCAGTACTTC.

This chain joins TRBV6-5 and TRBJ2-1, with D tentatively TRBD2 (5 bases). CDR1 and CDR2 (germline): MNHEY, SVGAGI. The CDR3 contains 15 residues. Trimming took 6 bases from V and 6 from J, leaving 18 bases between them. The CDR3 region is CASSGLSWGSNEQFF. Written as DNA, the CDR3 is TGTGCCAGCAGCGGACTGTCGTGGGGTTCCAATGAGCAGTTCTTC.

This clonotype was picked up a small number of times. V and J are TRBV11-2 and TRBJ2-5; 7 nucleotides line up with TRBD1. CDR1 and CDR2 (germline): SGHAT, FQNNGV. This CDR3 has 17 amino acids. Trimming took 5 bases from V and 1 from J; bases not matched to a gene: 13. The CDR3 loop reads CASSTRQGLLGQETQYF. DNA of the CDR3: TGTGCCAGCAGCACACGACAGGGTCTCTTGGGCCAAGAGACCCAGTACTTC.

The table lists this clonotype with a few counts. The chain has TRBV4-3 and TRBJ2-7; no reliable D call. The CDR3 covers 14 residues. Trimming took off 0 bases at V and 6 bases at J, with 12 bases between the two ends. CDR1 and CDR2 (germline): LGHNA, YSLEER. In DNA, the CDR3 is TGCGCCAGCAGCCAAGAAAGACTGGCGTTCGAGCAGTACTTC. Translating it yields CASSQERLAFEQYF.

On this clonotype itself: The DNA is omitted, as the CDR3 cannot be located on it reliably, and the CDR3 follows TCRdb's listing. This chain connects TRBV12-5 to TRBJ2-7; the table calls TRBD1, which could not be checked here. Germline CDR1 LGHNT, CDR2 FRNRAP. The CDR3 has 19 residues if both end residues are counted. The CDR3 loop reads CASGLNPHSGQGGSYEQYF.

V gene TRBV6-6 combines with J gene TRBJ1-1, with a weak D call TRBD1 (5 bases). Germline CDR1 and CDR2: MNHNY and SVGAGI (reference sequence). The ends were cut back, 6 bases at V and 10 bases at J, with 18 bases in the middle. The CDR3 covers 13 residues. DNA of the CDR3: TGTGCCAGCAGCTCAGGGACCCAACGACCAGCTTTCTTT. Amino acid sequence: CASSSGTQRPAFF.

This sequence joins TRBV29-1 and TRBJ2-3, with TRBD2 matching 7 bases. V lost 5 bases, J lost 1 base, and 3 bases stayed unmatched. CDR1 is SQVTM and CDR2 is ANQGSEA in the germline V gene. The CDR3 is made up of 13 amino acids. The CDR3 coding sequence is TGCAGCGTTCTAAGCGGGGGCACAGATACGCAGTATTTT. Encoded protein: CSVLSGGTDTQYF.

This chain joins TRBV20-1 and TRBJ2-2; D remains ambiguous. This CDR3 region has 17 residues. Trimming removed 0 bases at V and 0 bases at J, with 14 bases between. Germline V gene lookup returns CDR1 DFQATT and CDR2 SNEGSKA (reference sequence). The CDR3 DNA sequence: TGCAGTGCTAGAGATTACGGGCAGAAAACGAACACCGGGGAGCTGTTTTTT. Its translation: CSARDYGQKTNTGELFF.

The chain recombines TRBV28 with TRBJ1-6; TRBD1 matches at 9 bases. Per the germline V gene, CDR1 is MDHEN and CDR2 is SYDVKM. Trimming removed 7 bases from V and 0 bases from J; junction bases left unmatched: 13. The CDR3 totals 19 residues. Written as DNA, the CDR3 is TGTGCCAGCAACGACTCCGGACAGGGGTACCGCTCCTATAATTCACCCCTCCACTTT. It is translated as CASNDSGQGYRSYNSPLHF. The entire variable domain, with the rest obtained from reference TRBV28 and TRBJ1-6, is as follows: DVKVTQSSRYLVKRTGEKVFLECVQDMDHENMFWYRQDPGLGLRLIYFSYDVKMKEKGDIPEGYSVSREKKERFSLILESASTNQTSMYLCASNDSGQGYRSYNSPLHFGNGTRLTVT.

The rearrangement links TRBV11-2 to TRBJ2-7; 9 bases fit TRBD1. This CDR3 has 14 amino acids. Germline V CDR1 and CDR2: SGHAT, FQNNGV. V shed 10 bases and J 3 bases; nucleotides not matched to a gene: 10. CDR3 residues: CATLGTGKFYEQYF. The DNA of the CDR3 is TGTGCCACCCTAGGGACAGGGAAATTCTACGAGCAGTACTTC.

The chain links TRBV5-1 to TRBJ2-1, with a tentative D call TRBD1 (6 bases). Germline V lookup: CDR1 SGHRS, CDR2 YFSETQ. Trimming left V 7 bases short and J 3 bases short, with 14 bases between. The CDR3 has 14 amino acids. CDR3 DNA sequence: TGCGCCAGCGGGGGCGGTGGGTTCTACAATGAGCAGTTCTTC. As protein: CASGGGGFYNEQFF.

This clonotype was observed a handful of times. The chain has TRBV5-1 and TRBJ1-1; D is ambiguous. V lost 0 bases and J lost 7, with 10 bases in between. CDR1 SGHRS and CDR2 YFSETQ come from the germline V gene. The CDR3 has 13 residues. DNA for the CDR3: TGCGCCAGCAGCTTGGCCCCGGCAGATGAAGCTTTCTTT. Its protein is CASSLAPADEAFF.

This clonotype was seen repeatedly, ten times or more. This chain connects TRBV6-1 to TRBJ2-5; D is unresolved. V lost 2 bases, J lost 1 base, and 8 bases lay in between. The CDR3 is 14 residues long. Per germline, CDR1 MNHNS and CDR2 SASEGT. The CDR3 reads CASSELWSQETQYF. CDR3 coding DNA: TGTGCCAGCAGTGAATTATGGTCCCAAGAGACCCAGTACTTC.